This T cell receptor (beta chain) was documented in a study of identical twins (dated by TCRdb to the mid-2010s). As for the study more broadly: To test whether fetal clonotypes persist, this study deep-sequenced TCR alpha and beta repertoires from monozygotic twins, from unrelated adults of various ages, and from cord blood. To rule out contamination, the twin experiments were replicated at different times with different library preparation protocols. General findings and caveats noted by the study authors: Out-of-frame TCR alpha sequences shared between twins showed an excess of low generation-probability sequences compared with coincidental sharing between unrelated individuals. Conclusions relied on cross-sectional statistical analysis, since the same donors could not be followed over many years. In monozygotic twins, recombination models systematically underestimated out-of-frame TCR alpha sharing, but the models matched the sharing seen between unrelated individuals. Fewer insertions were carried by abundant cord blood beta clonotypes, a similar but weaker trend appeared in young adult naive repertoires, and no such trend appeared in memory repertoires. The excess sharing between twins in beta out-of-frame sequences was weaker because fewer shared sequences reduced the signal-to-noise ratio. Zero-insertion analyses could be partly confounded by invariant T cells such as MAIT and iNKT, although diverse VJ usage argued against such confounding for most clonotypes.

Every donor was a healthy Caucasian. The study also sequenced three unrelated non-twin adults: a male aged 18 to 30, a male aged 50 to 59 and a female aged 50 to 59. Miltenyi CD45RO+ enrichment and human naive T-cell isolation kits were used to isolate memory (CD45RO+) and naive T cells from PBMC. Trimming leaves V shorter by 2 bases and J shorter by 5 bases, with the junction holding 1 base beyond the gene matches. The CDR3 runs 14 amino acids, cysteine and phenylalanine included. The only DNA kept is the CDR3, 42 bases in frame from the first base. According to the germline V gene, CDR1 reads MNHEY and CDR2 reads SVGAGI. Libraries were prepared through 5' RACE. The sequencer was an Illumina HiSeq 2000. Template switching introduced a universal primer binding site; the final cDNA contained a unique molecular identifier, enabling accurate counting of TCR cDNA molecules. First-strand cDNA for TCR alpha and beta chains was synthesized from specific primers in the conserved constant-segment region. To control for contamination, every cDNA library carried two barcodes: a SMART-Mk sample barcode plus Illumina barcodes. TruSeq adapter sequences along with Illumina sample barcodes were introduced in two successive PCR steps. Sequencing of the TCR alpha and beta cDNA libraries was done on the Illumina HiSeq platform using custom primers. Concerning the study's data processing: Unique molecular identifiers were extracted from raw reads with MiGEC, and CDR3 positions were determined with MiXCR. Recombination models were inferred per individual with the repgenHMM and IGoR tools using an EM algorithm. Shared clonotype analysis was performed with the tcR package in R, normalizing sharing by the product of cloneset sizes. To study raw recombination free of thymic and clonal selection effects, out-of-frame nonproductive sequences were analyzed. In TCRdb, the public reads were trimmed at Q25 with fastp and aligned with MiXCR, with productive beta chains retained. CDR3 protein sequences are deduplicated, and each keeps its most common genes and DNA. The V and J calls, along with clone size, are taken from TCRdb and not from the paper's own processing. The sample records roughly 690,000 distinct CDR3 sequences, approximately 6% of which are singletons. The biggest ten clones account for around 2% of the sample.

Many counts were recorded for this clonotype. Its specific antigen is unknown. One base away there is no much larger clone; base qualities are not given. The TCR originated in a young man in good health. The sample consisted of naive T cells sorted from blood. Taken with the paper, the label for cell subset or site translates to: cells isolated with a human naive T-cell isolation kit. The chain employs TRBV6-5 and TRBJ2-1, with 9 central nucleotides matching TRBD1. The CDR3 amino acid sequence is: CASSYRTGDNEQFF. The nucleotide sequence reads as follows: TGTGCCAGCAGTTACCGGACAGGGGACAATGAGCAGTTCTTC.